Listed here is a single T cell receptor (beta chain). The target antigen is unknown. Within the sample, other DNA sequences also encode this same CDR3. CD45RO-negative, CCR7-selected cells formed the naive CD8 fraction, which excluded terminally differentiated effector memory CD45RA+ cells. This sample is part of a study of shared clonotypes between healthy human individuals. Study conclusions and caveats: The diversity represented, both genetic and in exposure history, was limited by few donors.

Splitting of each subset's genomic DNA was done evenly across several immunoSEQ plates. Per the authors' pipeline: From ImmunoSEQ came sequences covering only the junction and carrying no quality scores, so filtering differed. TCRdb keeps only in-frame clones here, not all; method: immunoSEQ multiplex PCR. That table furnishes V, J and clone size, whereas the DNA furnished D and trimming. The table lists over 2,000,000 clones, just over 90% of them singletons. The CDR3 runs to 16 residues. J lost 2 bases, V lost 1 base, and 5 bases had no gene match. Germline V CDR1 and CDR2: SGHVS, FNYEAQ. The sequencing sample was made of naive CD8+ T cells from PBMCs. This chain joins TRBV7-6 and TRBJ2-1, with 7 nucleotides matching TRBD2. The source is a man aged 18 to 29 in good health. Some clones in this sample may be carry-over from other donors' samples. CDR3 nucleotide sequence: TGTGCCAGCAGCTTAGGTTCTAGCGGTACCTACAATGAGCAGTTCTTC. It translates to CASSLGSSGTYNEQFF.